This T cell receptor (beta chain) was documented in a study of cytomegalovirus exposure and HLA in healthy donors. Study results and limitations: What TCR beta sequences reportedly achieved was accurate prediction of HLA-A and HLA-B alleles in most subjects. A later analysis showed that HLA-associated TCR beta chains had undergone more clonal expansion than equally common others. Another analysis was done later, and it associated over 15,000 TCR beta sequences with HLA alleles at 0.05 false discovery rate.

As for this clone: What it binds is unknown.

Amplification used 60 Vbeta primers and 13 Jbeta primers. Here immunoSEQ multiplex PCR was the method, and the copy in TCRdb shows in-frame clones only, minus some. The top ten clones hold roughly 0.64% of a sample with fewer than 200,000 clones, about 80% of them seen once. CDR3 size: 18 residues. The sequencing input was PBMCs. This sequence joins TRBV21-1 and TRBJ1-6; the DNA was not compared with TRBD1, the D call given in the table. TRBV21-1 is assigned pseudogene status. This receptor was obtained from a woman aged 40 to 50 in good health and CMV-seronegative. The CDR3 here is CASSKETGQRLHNSPLHF. The CDR3 DNA sequence: TGTGCCAGCAGCAAAGAGACGGGACAGCGTCTCCATAATTCACCCCTCCACTTT.